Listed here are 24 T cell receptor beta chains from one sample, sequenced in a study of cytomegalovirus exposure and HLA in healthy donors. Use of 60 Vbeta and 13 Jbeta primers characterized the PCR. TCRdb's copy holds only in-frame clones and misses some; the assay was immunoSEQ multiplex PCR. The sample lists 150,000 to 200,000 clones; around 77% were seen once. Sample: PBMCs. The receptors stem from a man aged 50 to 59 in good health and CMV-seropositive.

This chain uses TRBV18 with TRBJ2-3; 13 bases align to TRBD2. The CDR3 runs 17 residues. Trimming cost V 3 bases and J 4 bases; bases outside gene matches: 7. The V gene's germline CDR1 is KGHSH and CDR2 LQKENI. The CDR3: CASSPGLAGPEADTQYF. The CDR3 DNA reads TGTGCCAGCTCACCGGGACTAGCGGGGCCCGAGGCAGATACGCAGTATTTT.

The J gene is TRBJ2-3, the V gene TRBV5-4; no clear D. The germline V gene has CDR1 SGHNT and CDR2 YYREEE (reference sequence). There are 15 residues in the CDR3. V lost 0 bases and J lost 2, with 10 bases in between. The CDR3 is CASSLGQDLTDTQYF. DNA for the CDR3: TGTGCCAGCAGCTTGGGACAAGACCTCACAGATACGCAGTATTTT.

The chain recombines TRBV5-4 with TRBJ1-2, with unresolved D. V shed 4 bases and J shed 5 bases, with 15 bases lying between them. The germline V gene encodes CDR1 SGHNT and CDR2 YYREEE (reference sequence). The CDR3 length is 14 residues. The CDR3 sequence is CASSPPGLAYGYTF. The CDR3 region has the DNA TGTGCCAGCAGCCCTCCAGGACTAGCATATGGCTACACCTTC.

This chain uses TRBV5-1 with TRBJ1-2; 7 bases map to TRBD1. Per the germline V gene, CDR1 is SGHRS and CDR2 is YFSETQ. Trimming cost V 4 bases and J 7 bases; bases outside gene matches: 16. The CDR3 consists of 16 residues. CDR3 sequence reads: CASSIGQANHLGGYTF. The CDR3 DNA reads TGCGCCAGCAGCATAGGACAGGCTAATCACCTGGGTGGCTACACCTTC.

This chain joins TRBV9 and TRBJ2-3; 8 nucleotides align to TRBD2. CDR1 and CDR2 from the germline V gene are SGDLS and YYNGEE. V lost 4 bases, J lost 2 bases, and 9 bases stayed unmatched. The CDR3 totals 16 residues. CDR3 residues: CASSSEGLGVTDTQYF. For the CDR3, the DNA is TGTGCCAGCAGCTCAGAGGGACTAGGGGTCACAGATACGCAGTATTTT.

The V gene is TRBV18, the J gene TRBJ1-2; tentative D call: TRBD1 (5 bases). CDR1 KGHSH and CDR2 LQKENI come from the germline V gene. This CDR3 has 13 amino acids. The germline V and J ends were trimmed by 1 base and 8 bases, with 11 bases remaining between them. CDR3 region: CASSPQGLQGYTF. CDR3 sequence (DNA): TGTGCCAGCTCACCACAGGGACTTCAGGGCTACACCTTC.

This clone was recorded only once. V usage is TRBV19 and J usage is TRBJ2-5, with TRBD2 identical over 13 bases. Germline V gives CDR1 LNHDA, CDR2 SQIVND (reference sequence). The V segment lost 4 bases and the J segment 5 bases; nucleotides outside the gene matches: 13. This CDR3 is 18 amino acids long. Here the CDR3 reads CASSRSSGTSGDLETQYF. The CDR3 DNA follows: TGTGCCAGTAGTAGGAGTTCTGGGACTAGCGGGGACTTGGAGACCCAGTACTTC. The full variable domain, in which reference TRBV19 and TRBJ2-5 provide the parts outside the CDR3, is DGGITQSPKYLFRKEGQNVTLSCEQNLNHDAMYWYRQDPGQGLRLIYYSQIVNDFQKGDIAEGYSVSREKKESFPLTVTSAQKNPTAFYLCASSRSSGTSGDLETQYFGPGTRLLVL.

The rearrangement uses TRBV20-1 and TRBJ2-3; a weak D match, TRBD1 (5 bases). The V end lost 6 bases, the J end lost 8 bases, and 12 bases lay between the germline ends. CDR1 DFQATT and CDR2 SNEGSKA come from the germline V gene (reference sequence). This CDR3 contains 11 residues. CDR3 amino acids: CSALLQGTQYF. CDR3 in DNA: TGCAGTGCCTTGCTTCAGGGTACGCAGTATTTT.

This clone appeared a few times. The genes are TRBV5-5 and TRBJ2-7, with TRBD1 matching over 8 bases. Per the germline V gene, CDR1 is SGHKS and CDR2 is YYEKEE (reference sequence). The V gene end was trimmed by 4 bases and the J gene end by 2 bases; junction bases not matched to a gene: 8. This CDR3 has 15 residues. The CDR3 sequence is CASSPDRGRPYEQYF. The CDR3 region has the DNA TGTGCCAGCAGCCCAGACAGGGGCCGCCCCTACGAGCAGTACTTC.

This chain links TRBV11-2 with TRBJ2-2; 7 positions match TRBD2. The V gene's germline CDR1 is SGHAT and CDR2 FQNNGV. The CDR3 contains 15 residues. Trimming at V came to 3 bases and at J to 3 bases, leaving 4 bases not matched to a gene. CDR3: CASSFGGGDTGELFF. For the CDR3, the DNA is TGTGCCAGCAGCTTTGGCGGGGGAGACACCGGGGAGCTGTTTTTT.

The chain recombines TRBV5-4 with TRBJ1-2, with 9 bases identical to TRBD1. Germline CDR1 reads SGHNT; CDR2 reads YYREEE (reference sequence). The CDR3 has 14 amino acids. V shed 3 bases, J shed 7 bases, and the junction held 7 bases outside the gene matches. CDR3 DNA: TGTGCCAGCAGCTCGTTACAGGGGGCGCTTGGCTACACCTTC. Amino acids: CASSSLQGALGYTF.

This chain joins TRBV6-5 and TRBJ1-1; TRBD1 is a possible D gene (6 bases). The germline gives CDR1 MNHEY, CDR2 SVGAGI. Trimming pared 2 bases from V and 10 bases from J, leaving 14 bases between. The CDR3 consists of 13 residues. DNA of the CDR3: TGTGCCAGCAGTTACGGCCAGGGGTACGGAGCTTTCTTT. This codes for CASSYGQGYGAFF.

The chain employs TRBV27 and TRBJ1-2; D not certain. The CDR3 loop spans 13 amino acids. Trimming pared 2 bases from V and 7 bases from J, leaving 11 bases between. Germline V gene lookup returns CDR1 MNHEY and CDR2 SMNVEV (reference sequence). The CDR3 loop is CASSLGGIGGYTF. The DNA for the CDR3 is TGTGCCAGCAGTTTAGGAGGTATTGGTGGCTACACCTTC.

CDR3 DNA sequence: TGTGCCAGCAGCCCTCAGGGGGCCACTAATTCACCCCTCCACTTT. Its protein product is CASSPQGATNSPLHF. V gene TRBV7-8 combines with J gene TRBJ1-6, with 8 bases aligning to TRBD1. Germline assignment: CDR1 SGHVS and CDR2 FQNEAQ. Germline trimming cut 5 bases from V and 6 bases from J; bases unmatched to any gene: 6. CDR3 size: 15 residues.

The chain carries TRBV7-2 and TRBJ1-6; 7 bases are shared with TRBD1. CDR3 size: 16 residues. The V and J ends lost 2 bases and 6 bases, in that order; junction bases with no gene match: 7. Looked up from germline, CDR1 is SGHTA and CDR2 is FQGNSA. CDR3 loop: CASSLLQGLSNSPLHF. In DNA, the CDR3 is TGTGCCAGCAGCTTATTACAGGGGTTAAGTAATTCACCCCTCCACTTT.

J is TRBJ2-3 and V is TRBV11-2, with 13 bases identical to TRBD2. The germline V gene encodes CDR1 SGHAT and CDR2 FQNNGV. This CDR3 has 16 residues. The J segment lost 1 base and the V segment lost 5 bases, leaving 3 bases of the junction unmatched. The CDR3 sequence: CASSPGTSGGTDTQYF. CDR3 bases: TGTGCCAGCAGCCCAGGGACTAGCGGGGGCACAGATACGCAGTATTTT.

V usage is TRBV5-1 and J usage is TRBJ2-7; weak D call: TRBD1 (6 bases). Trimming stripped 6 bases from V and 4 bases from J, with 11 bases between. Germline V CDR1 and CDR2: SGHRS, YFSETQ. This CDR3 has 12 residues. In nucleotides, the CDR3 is TGCGCCAGCACCGACAGGAATTACGAGCAGTACTTC. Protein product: CASTDRNYEQYF.

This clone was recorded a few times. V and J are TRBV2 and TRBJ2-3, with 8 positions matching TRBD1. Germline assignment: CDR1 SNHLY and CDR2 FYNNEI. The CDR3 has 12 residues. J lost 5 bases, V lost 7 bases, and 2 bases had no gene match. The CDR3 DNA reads TGTGCCAGCAACGGACAGGGAGATACGCAGTATTTT. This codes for CASNGQGDTQYF.

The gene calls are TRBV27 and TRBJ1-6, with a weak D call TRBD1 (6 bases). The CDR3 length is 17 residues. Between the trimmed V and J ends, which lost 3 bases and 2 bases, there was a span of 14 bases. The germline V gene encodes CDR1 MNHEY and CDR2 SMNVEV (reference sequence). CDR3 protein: CASSFSGGSTYNSPLHF. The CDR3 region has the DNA TGTGCCAGCAGTTTTTCTGGGGGCTCGACCTATAATTCACCCCTCCACTTT.

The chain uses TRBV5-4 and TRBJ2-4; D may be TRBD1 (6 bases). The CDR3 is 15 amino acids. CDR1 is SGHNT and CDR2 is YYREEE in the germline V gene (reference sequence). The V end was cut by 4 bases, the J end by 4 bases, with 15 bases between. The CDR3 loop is CASSPPGDLKNIQYF. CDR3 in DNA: TGTGCCAGCAGCCCTCCAGGGGACCTGAAAAACATTCAGTACTTC.

CDR3 sequence reads: CASRTGNSISQNIQYF. The CDR3 DNA reads as TGTGCCAGTAGGACAGGGAACTCGATCAGCCAAAACATTCAGTACTTC. The V gene is TRBV19, the J gene TRBJ2-4; 7 nucleotides match TRBD1. The germline gives CDR1 LNHDA, CDR2 SQIVND (reference sequence). V lost 6 bases and J lost 5; bases outside the gene matches: 13. The CDR3 runs 16 residues.

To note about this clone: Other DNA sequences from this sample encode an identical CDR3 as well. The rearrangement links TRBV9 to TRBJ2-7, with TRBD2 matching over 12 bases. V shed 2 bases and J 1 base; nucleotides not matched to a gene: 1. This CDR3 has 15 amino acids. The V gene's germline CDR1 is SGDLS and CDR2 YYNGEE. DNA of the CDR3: TGTGCCAGCAGCGTTGGGACTAGCGGGTCCTACGAGCAGTACTTC. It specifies CASSVGTSGSYEQYF.

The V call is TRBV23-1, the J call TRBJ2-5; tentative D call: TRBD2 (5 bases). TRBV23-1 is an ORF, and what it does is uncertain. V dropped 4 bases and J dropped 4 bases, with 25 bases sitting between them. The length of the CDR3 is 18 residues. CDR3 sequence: CASSPSAGNKKEGETQYF. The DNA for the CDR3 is TGCGCCAGCAGTCCCTCAGCCGGGAATAAGAAGGAAGGAGAGACCCAGTACTTC.

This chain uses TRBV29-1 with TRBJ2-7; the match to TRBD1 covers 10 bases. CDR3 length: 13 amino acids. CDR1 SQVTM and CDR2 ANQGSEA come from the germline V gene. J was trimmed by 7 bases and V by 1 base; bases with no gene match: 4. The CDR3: CSVEGQGAVEQYF. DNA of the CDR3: TGCAGCGTTGAAGGACAGGGGGCGGTGGAGCAGTACTTC.